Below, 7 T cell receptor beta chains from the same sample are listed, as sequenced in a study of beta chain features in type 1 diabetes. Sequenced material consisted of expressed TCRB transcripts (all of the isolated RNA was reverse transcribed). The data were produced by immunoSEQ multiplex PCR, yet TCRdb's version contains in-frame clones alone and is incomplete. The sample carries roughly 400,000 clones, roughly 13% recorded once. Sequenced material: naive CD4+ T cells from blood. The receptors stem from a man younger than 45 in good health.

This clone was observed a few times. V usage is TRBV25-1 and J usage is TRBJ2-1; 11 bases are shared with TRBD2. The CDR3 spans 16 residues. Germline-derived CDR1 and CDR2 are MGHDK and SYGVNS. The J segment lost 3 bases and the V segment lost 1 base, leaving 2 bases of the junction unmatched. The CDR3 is CASSEFTSGGYNEQFF. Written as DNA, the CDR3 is TGTGCCAGCAGTGAATTCACTAGCGGGGGCTACAATGAGCAGTTCTTC.

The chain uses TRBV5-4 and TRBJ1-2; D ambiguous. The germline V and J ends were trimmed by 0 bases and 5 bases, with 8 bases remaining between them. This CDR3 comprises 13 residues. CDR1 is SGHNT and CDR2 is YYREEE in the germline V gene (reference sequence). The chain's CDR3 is CASSLEEGYGYTF. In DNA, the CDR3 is TGTGCCAGCAGCTTGGAGGAGGGTTATGGCTACACCTTC.

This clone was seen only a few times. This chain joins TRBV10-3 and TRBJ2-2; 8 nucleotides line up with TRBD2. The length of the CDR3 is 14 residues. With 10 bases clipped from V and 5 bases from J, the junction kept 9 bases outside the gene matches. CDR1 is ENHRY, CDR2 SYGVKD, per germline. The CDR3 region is CATRGPGGTGELFF. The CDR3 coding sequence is TGTGCCACAAGGGGCCCGGGAGGGACCGGGGAGCTGTTTTTT.

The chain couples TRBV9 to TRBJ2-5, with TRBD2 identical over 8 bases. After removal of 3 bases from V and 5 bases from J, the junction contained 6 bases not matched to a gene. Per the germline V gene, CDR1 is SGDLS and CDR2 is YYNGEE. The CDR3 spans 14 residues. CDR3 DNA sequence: TGTGCCAGCAGCGAATCAGCTAGCGGGGAGACCCAGTACTTC. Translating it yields CASSESASGETQYF.

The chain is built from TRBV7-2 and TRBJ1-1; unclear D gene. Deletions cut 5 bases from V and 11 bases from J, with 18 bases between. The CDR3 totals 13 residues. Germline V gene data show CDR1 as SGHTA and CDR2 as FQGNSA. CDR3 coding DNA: TGTGCCAGCAGCCCCGGCTCAGGCCGTCGCGCTTTCTTT. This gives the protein CASSPGSGRRAFF.

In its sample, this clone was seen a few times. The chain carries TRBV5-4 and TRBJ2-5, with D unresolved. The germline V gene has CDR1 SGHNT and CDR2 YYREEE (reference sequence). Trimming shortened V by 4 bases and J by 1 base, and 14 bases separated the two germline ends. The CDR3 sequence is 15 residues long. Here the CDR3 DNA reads TGTGCCAGCAGCATTGGGCCAAAGGCCCAAGAGACCCAGTACTTC. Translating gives CASSIGPKAQETQYF.

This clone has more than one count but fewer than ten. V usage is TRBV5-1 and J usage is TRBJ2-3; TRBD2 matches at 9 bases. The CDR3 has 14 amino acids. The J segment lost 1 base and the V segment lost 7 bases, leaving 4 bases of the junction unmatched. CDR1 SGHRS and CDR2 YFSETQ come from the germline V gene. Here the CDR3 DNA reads TGCGCCAGCGAGGGACTAGCCGGCACAGATACGCAGTATTTT. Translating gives CASEGLAGTDTQYF. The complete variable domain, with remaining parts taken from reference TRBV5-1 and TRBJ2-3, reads KAGVTQTPRYLIKTRGQQVTLSCSPISGHRSVSWYQQTPGQGLQFLFEYFSETQRNKGNFPGRFSGRQFSNSRSEMNVSTLELGDSALYLCASEGLAGTDTQYFGPGTRLTVL.